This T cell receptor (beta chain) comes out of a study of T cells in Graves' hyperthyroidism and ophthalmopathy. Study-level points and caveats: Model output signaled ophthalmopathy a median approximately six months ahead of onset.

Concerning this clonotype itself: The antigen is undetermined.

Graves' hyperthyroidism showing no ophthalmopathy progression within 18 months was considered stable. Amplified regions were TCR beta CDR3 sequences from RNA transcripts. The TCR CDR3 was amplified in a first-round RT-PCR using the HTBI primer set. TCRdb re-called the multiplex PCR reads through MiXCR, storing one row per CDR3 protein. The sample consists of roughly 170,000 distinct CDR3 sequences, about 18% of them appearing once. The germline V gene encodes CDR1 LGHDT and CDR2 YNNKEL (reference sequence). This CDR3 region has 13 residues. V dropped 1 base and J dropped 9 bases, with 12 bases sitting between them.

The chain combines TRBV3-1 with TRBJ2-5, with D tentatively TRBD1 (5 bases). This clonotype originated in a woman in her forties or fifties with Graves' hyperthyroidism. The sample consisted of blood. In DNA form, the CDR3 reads TGTGCCAGCAGCCAAGGAGGATTCAGGGCCCAGTACTTC. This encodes CASSQGGFRAQYF.